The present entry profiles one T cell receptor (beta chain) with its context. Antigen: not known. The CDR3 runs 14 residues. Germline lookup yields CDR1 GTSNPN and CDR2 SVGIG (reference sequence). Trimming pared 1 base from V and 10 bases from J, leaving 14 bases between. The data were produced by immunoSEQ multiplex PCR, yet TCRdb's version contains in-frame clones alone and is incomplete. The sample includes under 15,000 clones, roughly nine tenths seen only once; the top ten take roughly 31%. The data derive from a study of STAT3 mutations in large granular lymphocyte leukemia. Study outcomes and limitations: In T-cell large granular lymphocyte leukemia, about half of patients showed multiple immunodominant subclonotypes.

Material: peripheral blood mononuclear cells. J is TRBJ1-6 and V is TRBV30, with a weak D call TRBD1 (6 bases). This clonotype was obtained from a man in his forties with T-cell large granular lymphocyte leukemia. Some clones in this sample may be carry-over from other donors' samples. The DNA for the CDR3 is TGTGCCTGGAGTGGGATGGGGGCTCACTCACCCCTCCACTTT. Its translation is CAWSGMGAHSPLHF.